This entry is about one T cell receptor beta chain. The antigen this receptor binds is unknown. No base-level quality is on record; no much larger clone is a single base apart. These data come from a study of blood T cell repertoires in COVID-19 (dated by TCRdb to 2020 to 2022). At the level of the whole study: The collaborator samples originated in the United States, Italy and Spain and spanned the acute and convalescent phases of COVID-19. The material from the prospective study consisted of cDNA or gDNA derived from T cells, B-cell-depleted T cells, or PBMCs. Subjects who had been exposed to COVID-19, were actively infected with it, or had recovered from it provided the deeply sampled blood TCRbeta repertoires that made up the dataset. The repertoires were released in a freely available public database intended as a resource for research on the immune response to SARS-CoV-2. Samples came from the ongoing ImmuneRACE study (first 160 participants) plus 1,254 subjects from 6 global collaborators. A de-identified subject ID, COVID-19 status, age in years and sex were almost always included in the sample metadata. Where available, HLA class I and class II types were taken from metadata supplied by the sample provider and were not determined by assay-based typing.

The collaborating institutions used their own protocols to collect whole blood in K2EDTA tubes. Collaborator samples were shipped for TCRbeta analysis as frozen whole blood, isolated PBMCs, or DNA extracted from either sample type. The paper as a whole reports these results and caveats: Clinical and demographic metadata were provided uncurated, with the amount varying by source and participant.

TCRbeta CDR3 regions were amplified from genomic DNA using the immunoSEQ Assay, a bias-controlled multiplex PCR. The authors' pipeline ran thus. The number of nucleated cells in each sample was estimated from the amplification of reference gene primers within the assay. To quantify the absolute abundance of each unique TCRbeta CDR3 rearrangement, sequence reads were collapsed and filtered. Productive Simpson clonality was computed per sample as the square root of Simpson's diversity index over productive rearrangements. The table was pulled from immuneACCESS by TCRdb, which kept in-frame rearrangements only. Such tables lose some clones; where checked, under half of the loss comes from unresolved V genes, and the rest has no known cause. The V and J calls and clone size were taken over from that table, and D and trimming were inferred from the DNA. The sample contains fewer than 350,000 clones, nearly 90% of them found a single time. Less than 10% of the sample is taken by the ten largest.

V lost 4 bases and J lost 3 bases; the stretch between them is 7 bases long. The CDR3 spans 13 residues, from the cysteine through the phenylalanine. Only CDR3 DNA remains: 39 bases, in frame from the first base. From the germline V gene (reference sequence), CDR1 is LNHDA and CDR2 is SQIVND. The specimen was peripheral blood. This sequence uses TRBV19 and TRBJ1-5; D gene: possibly TRBD1, on 6 matching bases. The source of this sequence is a young man with active or convalescent COVID-19. The DNA sequence follows: TGTGCCAGTAGTAGACAGGACAATCAGCCCCAGCATTTT. Its protein reads: CASSRQDNQPQHF.